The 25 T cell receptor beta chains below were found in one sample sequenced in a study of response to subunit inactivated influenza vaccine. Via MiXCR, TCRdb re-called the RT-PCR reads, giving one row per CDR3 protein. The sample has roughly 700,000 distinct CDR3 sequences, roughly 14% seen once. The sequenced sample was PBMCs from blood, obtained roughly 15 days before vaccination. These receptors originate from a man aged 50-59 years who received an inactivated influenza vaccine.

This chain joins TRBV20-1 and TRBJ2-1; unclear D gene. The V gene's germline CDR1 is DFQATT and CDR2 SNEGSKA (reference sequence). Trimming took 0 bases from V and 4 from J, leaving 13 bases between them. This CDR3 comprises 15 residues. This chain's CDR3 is CSARDSARSYNEQFF. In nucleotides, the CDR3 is TGCAGTGCTAGAGATTCGGCCAGGTCTTACAATGAGCAGTTCTTC.

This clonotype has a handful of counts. CDR3 region: CASSPGTSGSSSYNEQFF. CDR3 nucleotides: TGTGCCAGCAGTCCCGGGACTAGCGGGAGTAGCTCCTACAATGAGCAGTTCTTC. V usage is TRBV6-2 or TRBV6-3 and J usage is TRBJ2-1, with TRBD2 matching over 14 bases. V lost 5 bases and J lost 0; bases outside the gene matches: 6. The germline CDR1 and CDR2 sequences are MNHEY and SVGEGT. There are 18 residues in the CDR3.

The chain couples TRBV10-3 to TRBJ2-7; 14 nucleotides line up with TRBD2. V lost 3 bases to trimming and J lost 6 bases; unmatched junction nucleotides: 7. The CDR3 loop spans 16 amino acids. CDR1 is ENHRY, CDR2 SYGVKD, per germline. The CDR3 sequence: CAISERTSGGPIEQYF. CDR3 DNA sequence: TGTGCCATCAGTGAACGGACTAGCGGGGGGCCCATCGAGCAGTACTTC.

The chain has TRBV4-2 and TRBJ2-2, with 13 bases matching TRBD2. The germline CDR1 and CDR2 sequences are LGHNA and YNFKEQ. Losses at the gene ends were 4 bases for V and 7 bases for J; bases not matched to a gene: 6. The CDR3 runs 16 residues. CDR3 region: CASSRGLAGAGGELFF. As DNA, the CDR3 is TGTGCCAGCAGCCGAGGACTAGCGGGAGCTGGCGGGGAGCTGTTTTTT.

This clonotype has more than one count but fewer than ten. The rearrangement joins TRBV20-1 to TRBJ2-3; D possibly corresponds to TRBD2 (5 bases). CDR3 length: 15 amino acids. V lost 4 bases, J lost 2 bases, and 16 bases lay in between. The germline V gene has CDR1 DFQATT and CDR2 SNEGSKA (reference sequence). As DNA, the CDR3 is TGCAGTGCTACTAGAGGGAGCGGAGCCACAGATACGCAGTATTTT. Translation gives CSATRGSGATDTQYF.

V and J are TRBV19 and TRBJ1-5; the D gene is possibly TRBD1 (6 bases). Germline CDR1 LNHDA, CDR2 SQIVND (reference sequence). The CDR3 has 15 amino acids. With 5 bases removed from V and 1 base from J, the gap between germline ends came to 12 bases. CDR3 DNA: TGTGCCAGTAGTGGTACAGGGAGGAGCAATCAGCCCCAGCATTTT. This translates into CASSGTGRSNQPQHF.

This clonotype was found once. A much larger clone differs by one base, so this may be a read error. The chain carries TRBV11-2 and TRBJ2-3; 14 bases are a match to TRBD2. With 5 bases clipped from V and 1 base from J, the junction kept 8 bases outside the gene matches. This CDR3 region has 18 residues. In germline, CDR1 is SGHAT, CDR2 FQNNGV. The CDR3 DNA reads TGTGCCAGCAGCCCCAGGACTAGCGGGGGGATACGCACAGATACGCAGTATTTT. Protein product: CASSPRTSGGIRTDTQYF.

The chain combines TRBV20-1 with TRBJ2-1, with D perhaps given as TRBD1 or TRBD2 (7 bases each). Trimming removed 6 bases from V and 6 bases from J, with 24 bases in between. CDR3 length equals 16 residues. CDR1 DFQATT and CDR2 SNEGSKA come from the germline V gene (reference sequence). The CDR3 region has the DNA TGCAGTGCCAGGGGGATATCGGGACTAACCACCAATGAGCAGTTCTTC. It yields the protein CSARGISGLTTNEQFF.

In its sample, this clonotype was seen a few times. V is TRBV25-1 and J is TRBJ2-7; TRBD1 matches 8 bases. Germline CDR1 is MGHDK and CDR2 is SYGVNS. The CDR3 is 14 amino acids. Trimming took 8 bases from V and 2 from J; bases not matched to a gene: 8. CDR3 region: CASARDRTPYEQYF. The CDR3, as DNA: TGTGCCAGCGCCCGGGACAGGACCCCCTACGAGCAGTACTTC.

CDR3 in amino acids: CASSQRFVSYEQYF. The CDR3 bases are TGTGCCAGCAGCCAGCGGTTCGTTTCCTACGAGCAGTACTTC. J is TRBJ2-7 and V is TRBV7-2; tentative D call: TRBD2 (5 bases). V was cut by 5 bases and J by 1 base, with 12 bases left in between. This CDR3 spans 14 amino acids. The germline V gene encodes CDR1 SGHTA and CDR2 FQGNSA. Based on the CDR3 plus reference TRBV7-2 and TRBJ2-7, the full variable domain is GAGVSQSPSNKVTEKGKDVELRCDPISGHTALYWYRQSLGQGLEFLIYFQGNSAPDKSGLPSDRFSAERTGGSVSTLTIQRTQQEDSAVYLCASSQRFVSYEQYFGPGTRLTVT.

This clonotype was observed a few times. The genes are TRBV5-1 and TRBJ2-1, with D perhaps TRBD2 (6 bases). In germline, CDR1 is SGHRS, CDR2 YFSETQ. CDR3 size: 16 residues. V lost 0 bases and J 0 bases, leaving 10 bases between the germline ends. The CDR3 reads CASSLAVGSSYNEQFF. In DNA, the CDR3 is TGCGCCAGCAGCTTGGCGGTCGGGAGCTCCTACAATGAGCAGTTCTTC.

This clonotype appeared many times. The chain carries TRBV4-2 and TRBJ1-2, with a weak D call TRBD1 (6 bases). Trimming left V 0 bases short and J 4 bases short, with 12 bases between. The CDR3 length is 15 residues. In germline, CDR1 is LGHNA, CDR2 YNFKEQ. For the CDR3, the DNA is TGTGCCAGCAGCCAAGAGGGGGGGGCTGGCTATGGCTACACCTTC. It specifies CASSQEGGAGYGYTF.

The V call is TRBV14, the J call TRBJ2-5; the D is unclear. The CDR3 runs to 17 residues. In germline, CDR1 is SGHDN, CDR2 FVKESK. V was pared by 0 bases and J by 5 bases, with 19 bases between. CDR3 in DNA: TGTGCCAGCAGCCAAGATAATGGTATAGTCCTGGGGGAGACCCAGTACTTC. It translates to CASSQDNGIVLGETQYF.

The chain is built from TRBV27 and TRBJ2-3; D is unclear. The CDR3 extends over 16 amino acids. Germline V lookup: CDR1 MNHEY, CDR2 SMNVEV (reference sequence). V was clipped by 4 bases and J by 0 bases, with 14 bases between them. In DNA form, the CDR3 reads TGTGCCAGCAGTTCTAAGAGGTATACGAGCACAGATACGCAGTATTTT. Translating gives CASSSKRYTSTDTQYF.

CDR3 coding DNA: TGTGCCAGCAGTTCTGGGACAGGGGTCAGGGAGACCCAGTACTTC. Translating gives CASSSGTGVRETQYF. The V call is TRBV28, the J call TRBJ2-5, with 10 bases fitting TRBD1. Germline V gene lookup returns CDR1 MDHEN and CDR2 SYDVKM. The J segment lost 5 bases and the V segment lost 4 bases, leaving 7 bases of the junction unmatched. CDR3 length: 15 residues.

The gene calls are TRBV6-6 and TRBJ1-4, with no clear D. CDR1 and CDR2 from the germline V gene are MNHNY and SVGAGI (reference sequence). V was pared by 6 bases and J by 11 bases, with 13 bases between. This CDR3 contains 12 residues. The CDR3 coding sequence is TGTGCCAGCAGCCAGGATGGTGAGAAACTGTTTTTT. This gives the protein CASSQDGEKLFF.

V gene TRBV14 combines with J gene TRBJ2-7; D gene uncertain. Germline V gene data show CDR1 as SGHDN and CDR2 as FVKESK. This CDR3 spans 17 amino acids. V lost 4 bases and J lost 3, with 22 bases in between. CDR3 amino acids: CASSPLPRVSVNYEQYF. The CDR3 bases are TGTGCCAGCAGCCCCCTTCCTCGTGTCAGCGTTAACTACGAGCAGTACTTC.

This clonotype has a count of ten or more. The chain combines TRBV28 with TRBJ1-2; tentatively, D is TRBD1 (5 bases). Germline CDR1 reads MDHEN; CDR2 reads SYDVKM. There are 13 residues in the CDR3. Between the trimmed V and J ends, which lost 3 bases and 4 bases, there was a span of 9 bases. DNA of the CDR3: TGTGCCAGCAGTTTTGGGGCGGCCTATGGCTACACCTTC. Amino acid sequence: CASSFGAAYGYTF.

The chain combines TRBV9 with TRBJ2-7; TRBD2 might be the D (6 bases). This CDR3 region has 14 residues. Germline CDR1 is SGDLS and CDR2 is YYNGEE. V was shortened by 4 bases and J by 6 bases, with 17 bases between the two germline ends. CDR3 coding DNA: TGTGCCAGCAGCACCGGGGGAATGGGACTCGAGCAGTACTTC. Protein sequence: CASSTGGMGLEQYF.

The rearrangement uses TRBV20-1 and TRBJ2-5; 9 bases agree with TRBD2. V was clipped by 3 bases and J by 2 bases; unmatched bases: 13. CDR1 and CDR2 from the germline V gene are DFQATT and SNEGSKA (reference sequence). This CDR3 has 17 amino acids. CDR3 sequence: CSASLWLIAGAQETQYF. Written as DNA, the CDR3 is TGCAGTGCTAGCCTGTGGTTAATAGCGGGGGCTCAAGAGACCCAGTACTTC.

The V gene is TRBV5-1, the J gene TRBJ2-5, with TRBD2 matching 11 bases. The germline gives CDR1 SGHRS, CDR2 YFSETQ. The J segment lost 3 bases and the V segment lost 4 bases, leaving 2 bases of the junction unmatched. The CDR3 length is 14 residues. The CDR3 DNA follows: TGCGCCAGCAGCGAGACTAGCGGGGAAGAGACCCAGTACTTC. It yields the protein CASSETSGEETQYF.

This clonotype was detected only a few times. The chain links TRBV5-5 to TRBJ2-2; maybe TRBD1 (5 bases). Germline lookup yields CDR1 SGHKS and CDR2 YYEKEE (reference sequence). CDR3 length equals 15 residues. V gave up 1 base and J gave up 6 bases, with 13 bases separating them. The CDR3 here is CASSLHQGSAGELFF. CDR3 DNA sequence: TGTGCCAGCAGCTTGCATCAGGGTTCGGCCGGGGAGCTGTTTTTT.

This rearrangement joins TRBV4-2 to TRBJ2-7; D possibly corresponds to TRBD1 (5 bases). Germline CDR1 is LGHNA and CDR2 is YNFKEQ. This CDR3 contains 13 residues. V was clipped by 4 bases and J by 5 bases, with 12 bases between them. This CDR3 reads CASSLQVSHEQYF. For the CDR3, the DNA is TGTGCCAGCAGCCTACAGGTTTCCCACGAGCAGTACTTC.

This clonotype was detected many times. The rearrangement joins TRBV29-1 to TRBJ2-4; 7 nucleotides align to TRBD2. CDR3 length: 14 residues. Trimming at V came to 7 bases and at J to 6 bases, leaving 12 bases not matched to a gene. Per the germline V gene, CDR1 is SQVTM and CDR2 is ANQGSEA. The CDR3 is CSGSPRGNINIQYF. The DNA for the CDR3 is TGCAGCGGCTCCCCGCGGGGGAATATAAACATTCAGTACTTC.

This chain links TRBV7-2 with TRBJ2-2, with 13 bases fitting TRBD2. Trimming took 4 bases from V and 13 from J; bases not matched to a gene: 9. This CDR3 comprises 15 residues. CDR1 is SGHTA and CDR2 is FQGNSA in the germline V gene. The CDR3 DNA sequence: TGTGCCAGCAGCTCGCCGGGACTAGCGGGACTATCGCTGTTTTTT. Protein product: CASSSPGLAGLSLFF.